This T cell receptor (beta chain) comes out of a study of control samples from healthy donors and cancer patients (dated by TCRdb to 2018 to 2020). To prepare the library, the immunoSEQ multiplex PCR assay was applied. Not all clones reach the TCRdb copy of this immuneACCESS table, which keeps in-frame sequences only. Checked studies attribute under half of the gap to unresolved V genes and leave the rest unexplained. The sample table holds about 130,000 clones, of which 70% to 90% were seen once. Clones ranked in the top ten supply roughly 3.2% of the sample. In the germline V gene, CDR1 corresponds to SGDLS and CDR2 to YYNGEE. Spanning cysteine to phenylalanine, the CDR3 consists of 15 amino acids. Only CDR3 DNA remains: 45 bases, in frame from the first base. Here V drops 5 bases and J drops 5 bases, and the junction holds 7 bases not matched to any gene. As regards this clone: Its antigen specificity is not known. No much larger clonotype is one base removed from it; base qualities were not supplied.

Rearrangement joined TRBV9 to TRBJ1-1, with 12 bases matching TRBD1. The sample taken for sequencing was blood. This clonotype originated in a man between 50 and 59 years old in good health. The DNA reads TGTGCCAGCAGGGGAGGGACAGGGGGCCGAACTGAAGCTTTCTTT. This gives the protein CASRGGTGGRTEAFF.